This TCR beta chain was retrieved from a study of T cell repertoires in cytomegalovirus infection. As for the study in general: Public TCR beta signature analysis indicated the presence of both CMV infection and matching HLA type.

For this clonotype: Its antigen remains unidentified.

This CDR3 has 18 amino acids. The V segment lost 0 bases and the J segment 5 bases; nucleotides outside the gene matches: 11. In germline, CDR1 is LGHDT, CDR2 YNNKEL (reference sequence). TCRdb independently ran MiXCR on the reads; one entry per CDR3 protein. The sample yields 140,000 to 150,000 distinct CDR3 sequences, 32% seen once. The receptor's source is a human donor in good health (CMV status not recorded). Some clones in this sample may be carry-over from other donors' samples. The specimen was CD8+ T cells from cultured PBMCs, collected from culture after CMV antigen stimulation. The chain employs TRBV3-1 and TRBJ2-5, with 11 bases that match TRBD2. CDR3 nucleotides: TGTGCCAGCAGCCAAGATTGGGATAGCGGGGGGGCTGAGGAGACCCAGTACTTC. This encodes CASSQDWDSGGAEETQYF.